The sequence of this T cell receptor beta chain was determined in a study of T cell responses to AZD1222 COVID-19 vaccine (dated by TCRdb to the early 2020s). At the level of the whole study: TCR sequencing covered over 230 trial participants: 207 given two doses of AZD1222 and approximately 26 given two doses of MenACWY control vaccine. Trial participants were enrolled by age into subgroups of 18-55, 56-69 and 70-plus years, and around 150, 29 and 61 TCR-sequenced participants, respectively, were included in these subgroups.

CDR1 MNHEY and CDR2 SVGAGI were looked up in the germline V gene. The V and J ends are trimmed by 7 bases and 3 bases, leaving 16 bases between them. The CDR3 goes from the cysteine to the phenylalanine over 14 residues. The retained sequence is limited to the CDR3, 42 bases, with the frame set at the first base. The time point label for this specimen denotes: baseline before first vaccination. The sample's treatment or condition label is to be understood as: meningococcal conjugate vaccine given as trial control. The vaccinee samples were drawn from two UK trials, COV001 and COV002, one of which was a single-blind randomized controlled phase 2/3 trial testing AZD1222 (ChAdOx1 nCoV-19) in healthy adults. Trial participant PBMC samples were collected at day 0 and day 28 after the second dose for TCRbeta chain sequencing. As for this clone: What antigen it recognizes has not been identified. No much larger clone is present one base from it, and per-base qualities are unavailable.

The investigation overall reported the following: In the small 56-69-year group, the increase in depth fell short of significance, most likely because of low power. Epitopes outside the regions mutated in the B.1.351 and B.1.1.7 variants were reportedly recognized by nearly half of the unique spike-specific TCRs. Conclusions about previously exposed vaccinees are limited, since just a handful of AZD1222 recipients were seropositive for SARS-CoV-2 at baseline. Vaccine-associated CD4 TCRs spanned the whole spike protein, with dominant responses in regions 160-218 and 743-854. After two AZD1222 doses, spike-specific TCR breadth and depth were significantly higher than at day 0 and than in MenACWY recipients. Because no day 14 peak-response samples were available, repertoires were characterized only after the peak T cell response. Participants were mostly white British, with more females than males. The authors suggested clonal diversity may have been underestimated.

The CDR3 regions of human TCRbeta chains were analyzed by immunosequencing. The original methods were these. TCRs in the repertoires were matched against a reference library of SARS-CoV-2-specific TCRs that had been generated with the MIRA antigen-specificity platform. Breadth meant the fraction of unique TCRs that were SARS-CoV-2-associated, whereas depth meant the fraction of total T cells that were SARS-CoV-2-associated. Using the MIRA data, every spike-specific TCR was mapped to the spike region that the TCR reacted to and assigned to either a CD4 or a CD8 class. Log10-transformed breadth and depth values were compared by one-way ANOVA with Sidak's multiple comparisons tests. The clones in this table, taken by TCRdb from immuneACCESS, are in-frame only. Not every clone is retained; where verified, under half of the shortfall comes from an unresolved V gene, and the cause of the rest is unknown. V, J and clone size are those of that table, while D and trimming were read from the DNA. Across this sample there are 150,000 to 200,000 clones, with about 89% seen only once. The ten most abundant clones make up 2.5% to 3% of the sample.

The sample in question was peripheral blood, obtained on day 0 of MenACWY control vaccination. The chain couples TRBV6-5 to TRBJ2-7, with a weak D call of TRBD1 (6 bases match). The origin of this receptor is an adult in good health. DNA sequence: TGTGCCAGCACAAGACAGGAATCCCTCTACGAGCAGTACTTC. Protein translation: CASTRQESLYEQYF.